The 16 T cell receptor beta chains listed next were all sequenced from one sample in a study of shared T cell receptors in the human thymus. The table came from immunoSEQ multiplex PCR; TCRdb's copy has only in-frame clones and leaves some out. The table lists about 380,000 clones, more than 85% of them singletons. Material: thymocytes. The receptor source for this set is a human donor.

The V and J genes are TRBV6-1 and TRBJ2-1; no clear D gene. CDR3 size: 15 residues. Germline V gene lookup returns CDR1 MNHNS and CDR2 SASEGT. Trimming took off 1 base at V and 3 bases at J, with 10 bases between the two ends. CDR3 DNA: TGTGCCAGCAGTGAAGGAACAGAACTCTACAATGAGCAGTTCTTC. Protein sequence: CASSEGTELYNEQFF.

This chain joins TRBV6-5 and TRBJ2-7; the D gene is possibly TRBD1 (6 bases). Germline V gene lookup returns CDR1 MNHEY and CDR2 SVGAGI. The CDR3 extends over 14 amino acids. Deletions cut 6 bases from V and 3 bases from J, with 15 bases between. In DNA form, the CDR3 reads TGTGCCAGCAGCCCCCTATCAGGGGACTACGAGCAGTACTTC. This codes for CASSPLSGDYEQYF.

The genes are TRBV28 and TRBJ2-3, with TRBD2 matching 13 bases. The germline V gene encodes CDR1 MDHEN and CDR2 SYDVKM. This CDR3 is built from 18 residues. After removal of 5 bases from V and 2 bases from J, the junction contained 10 bases not matched to a gene. CDR3 DNA: TGTGCCAGCAGTCACAGGACTAGCGGGGGACATTCCACAGATACGCAGTATTTT. Amino acids: CASSHRTSGGHSTDTQYF.

V gene TRBV19 combines with J gene TRBJ2-5, with 11 positions matching TRBD2. V lost 6 bases and J lost 4; bases outside the gene matches: 10. Germline CDR1 is LNHDA and CDR2 is SQIVND (reference sequence). The CDR3 length is 16 residues. CDR3 DNA sequence: TGTGCCAGTAGCAGCCCAAGGCTAGCGGGAGGAGAGACCCAGTACTTC. It yields the protein CASSSPRLAGGETQYF. Using reference TRBV19 and TRBJ2-5 for the parts outside the CDR3, the full variable domain is DGGITQSPKYLFRKEGQNVTLSCEQNLNHDAMYWYRQDPGQGLRLIYYSQIVNDFQKGDIAEGYSVSREKKESFPLTVTSAQKNPTAFYLCASSSPRLAGGETQYFGPGTRLLVL.

J is TRBJ2-7 and V is TRBV5-4, with 8 bases matching TRBD2. Germline CDR1 is SGHNT and CDR2 is YYREEE (reference sequence). With V trimmed by 4 bases and J by 6 bases, 12 bases remained unmatched. There are 15 residues in the CDR3. The CDR3 here is CASSPRTAGVPEQYF. CDR3 DNA sequence: TGTGCCAGCAGCCCTCGCACAGCGGGAGTCCCCGAGCAGTACTTC. Full variable domain (outside the CDR3, taken from reference TRBV5-4 and TRBJ2-7): ETGVTQSPTHLIKTRGQQVTLRCSSQSGHNTVSWYQQALGQGPQFIFQYYREEENGRGNFPPRFSGLQFPNYSSELNVNALELDDSALYLCASSPRTAGVPEQYFGPGTRLTVT.

The J gene is TRBJ2-1, the V gene TRBV6-1; 7 bases agree with TRBD2. The CDR3 is 17 amino acids. In germline, CDR1 is MNHNS, CDR2 SASEGT. Trimming at V came to 2 bases and at J to 6 bases, leaving 13 bases not matched to a gene. The chain's CDR3 is CASSERLLAEASNEQFF. CDR3 bases: TGTGCCAGCAGTGAAAGGCTTCTAGCGGAGGCCTCCAATGAGCAGTTCTTC.

The chain has TRBV14 and TRBJ2-1, with 11 nucleotides matching TRBD2. V lost 4 bases to trimming and J lost 4 bases; unmatched junction nucleotides: 6. The CDR3 consists of 16 residues. CDR1 is SGHDN, CDR2 FVKESK, per germline. The CDR3 sequence: CASSPTGLAVYNEQFF. Here the CDR3 DNA reads TGTGCCAGCAGCCCTACGGGACTAGCGGTTTACAATGAGCAGTTCTTC. Supplemented by reference TRBV14 and TRBJ2-1, the full variable domain reads EAGVTQFPSHSVIEKGQTVTLRCDPISGHDNLYWYRRVMGKEIKFLLHFVKESKQDESGMPNNRFLAERTGGTYSTLKVQPAELEDSGVYFCASSPTGLAVYNEQFFGPGTRLTVL.

This clone is a singleton in its sample. The V call is TRBV10-1, the J call TRBJ2-3, with D possibly being TRBD1 (5 bases). CDR3 length: 15 amino acids. V lost 3 bases, J lost 2 bases, and 12 bases lay in between. Per the germline V gene, CDR1 is WNHNN and CDR2 is SYGVQD (reference sequence). The CDR3 region is CASSDDRLPTDTQYF. CDR3 coding DNA: TGCGCCAGCAGTGATGACAGACTCCCCACAGATACGCAGTATTTT.

The chain links TRBV29-1 to TRBJ1-1, with D perhaps TRBD1 (6 bases). V lost 1 base and J lost 3, with 15 bases in between. CDR1 SQVTM and CDR2 ANQGSEA come from the germline V gene. CDR3 size: 15 residues. CDR3 amino acids: CSVEGGASPDTEAFF. CDR3 DNA: TGCAGCGTTGAAGGGGGGGCGTCGCCAGACACTGAAGCTTTCTTT.

This chain joins TRBV27 and TRBJ2-3, with 11 bases lining up with TRBD2. V lost 4 bases to trimming and J lost 6 bases; unmatched junction nucleotides: 12. The germline V gene encodes CDR1 MNHEY and CDR2 SMNVEV (reference sequence). The CDR3 loop spans 17 amino acids. CDR3 in DNA: TGTGCCAGCAGTTCCAAGACTAGCGGGATGGGTTTGGATACGCAGTATTTT. The encoded protein is CASSSKTSGMGLDTQYF.

The chain links TRBV14 to TRBJ1-3; TRBD1 aligns across 8 bases. The V gene's germline CDR1 is SGHDN and CDR2 FVKESK. This CDR3 spans 17 amino acids. J gave up 1 base and V 2 bases, and 7 bases lay outside the gene matches. CDR3 loop: CASSQSTGVPSGNTIYF. CDR3 in DNA: TGTGCCAGCAGCCAATCGACAGGGGTCCCTTCTGGAAACACCATATATTTT.

The table lists this clone with a count of one. The CDR3 loop reads CASSLSGLAGGPEDIQYF. The CDR3 DNA sequence: TGCGCCAGCAGCTTGTCGGGACTAGCGGGAGGGCCCGAGGACATTCAGTACTTC. The chain is built from TRBV5-1 and TRBJ2-4; TRBD2 agrees at 16 bases. Germline loops: CDR1 SGHRS, CDR2 YFSETQ. V lost 1 base and J lost 8; bases outside the gene matches: 9. CDR3 length: 18 amino acids.

The genes are TRBV18 and TRBJ2-1; 11 nucleotides match TRBD2. The germline CDR1 and CDR2 sequences are KGHSH and LQKENI. The CDR3 totals 17 residues. V lost 5 bases and J lost 0; bases outside the gene matches: 6. The CDR3 is CASSTGTSGISYNEQFF. CDR3 nucleotides: TGTGCCAGCTCAACCGGGACTAGCGGTATCTCCTACAATGAGCAGTTCTTC.

The V call is TRBV14, the J call TRBJ2-3; tentative D call: TRBD1 (6 bases). The V gene's germline CDR1 is SGHDN and CDR2 FVKESK. Between the trimmed V and J ends, which lost 5 bases and 9 bases, there was a span of 18 bases. This CDR3 has 14 amino acids. As DNA, the CDR3 is TGTGCCAGCAGCTCCCGACAGGCTATCAAAACGCAGTATTTT. This sequence encodes CASSSRQAIKTQYF.

This chain links TRBV27 with TRBJ1-5; 10 bases fit TRBD1. Trimming cost V 5 bases and J 2 bases; bases outside gene matches: 3. CDR3 length: 15 amino acids. Germline V CDR1 and CDR2: MNHEY, SMNVEV (reference sequence). This CDR3 reads CASSDRGPGNQPQHF. CDR3 sequence (DNA): TGTGCCAGCAGTGACAGGGGGCCGGGCAATCAGCCCCAGCATTTT.

This CDR3 is CASSGGQLNTGELFF. The CDR3 DNA is TGTGCCAGTAGTGGGGGACAATTGAACACCGGGGAGCTGTTTTTT. The chain is built from TRBV19 and TRBJ2-2; D is perhaps TRBD1 (6 bases). Germline CDR1 is LNHDA and CDR2 is SQIVND (reference sequence). This CDR3 has 15 residues. The ends were cut back, 5 bases at V and 1 base at J, with 11 bases in the middle.